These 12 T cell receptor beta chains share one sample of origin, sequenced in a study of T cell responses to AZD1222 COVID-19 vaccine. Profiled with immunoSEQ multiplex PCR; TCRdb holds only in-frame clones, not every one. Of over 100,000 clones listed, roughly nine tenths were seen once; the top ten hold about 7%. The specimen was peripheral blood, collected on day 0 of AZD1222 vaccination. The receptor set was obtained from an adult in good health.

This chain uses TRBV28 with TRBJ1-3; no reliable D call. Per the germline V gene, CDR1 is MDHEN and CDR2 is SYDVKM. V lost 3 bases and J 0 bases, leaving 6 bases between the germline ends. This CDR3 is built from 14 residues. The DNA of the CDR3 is TGTGCCAGCAGTTTGACCTACTCTGGAAACACCATATATTTT. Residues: CASSLTYSGNTIYF.

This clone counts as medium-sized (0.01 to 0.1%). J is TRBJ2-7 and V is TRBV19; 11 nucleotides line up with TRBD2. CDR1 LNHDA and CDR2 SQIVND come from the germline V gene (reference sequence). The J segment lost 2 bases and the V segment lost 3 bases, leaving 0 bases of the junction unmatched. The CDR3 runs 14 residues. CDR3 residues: CASSMGLAAYEQYF. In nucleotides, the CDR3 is TGTGCCAGTAGTATGGGACTAGCGGCCTACGAGCAGTACTTC.

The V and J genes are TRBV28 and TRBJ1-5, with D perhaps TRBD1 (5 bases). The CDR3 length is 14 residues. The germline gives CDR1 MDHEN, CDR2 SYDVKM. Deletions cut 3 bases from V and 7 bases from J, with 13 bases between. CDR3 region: CASSFRGARQPQHF. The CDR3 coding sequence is TGTGCCAGCAGTTTCCGAGGGGCGAGGCAGCCCCAGCATTTT. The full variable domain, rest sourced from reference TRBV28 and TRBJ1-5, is DVKVTQSSRYLVKRTGEKVFLECVQDMDHENMFWYRQDPGLGLRLIYFSYDVKMKEKGDIPEGYSVSREKKERFSLILESASTNQTSMYLCASSFRGARQPQHFGDGTRLSIL.

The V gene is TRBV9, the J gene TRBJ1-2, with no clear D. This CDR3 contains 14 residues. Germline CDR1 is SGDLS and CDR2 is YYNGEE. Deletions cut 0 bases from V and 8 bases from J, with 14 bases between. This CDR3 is CASSVDRTVGGYTF. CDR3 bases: TGTGCCAGCAGCGTAGATAGGACGGTGGGGGGCTACACCTTC.

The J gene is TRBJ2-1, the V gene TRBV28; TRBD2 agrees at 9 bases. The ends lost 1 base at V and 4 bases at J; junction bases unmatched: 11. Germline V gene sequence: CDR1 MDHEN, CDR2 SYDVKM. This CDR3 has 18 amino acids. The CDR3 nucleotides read TGTGCCAGCAGTTTATTAGCTGGTCTAGCGGGGCCTTACAATGAGCAGTTCTTC. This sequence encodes CASSLLAGLAGPYNEQFF.

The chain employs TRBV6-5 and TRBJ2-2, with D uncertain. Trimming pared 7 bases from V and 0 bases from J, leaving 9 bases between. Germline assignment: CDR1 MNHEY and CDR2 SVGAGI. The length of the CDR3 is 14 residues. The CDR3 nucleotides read TGTGCCAGCACGGACCCCCCGAACACCGGGGAGCTGTTTTTT. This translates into CASTDPPNTGELFF.

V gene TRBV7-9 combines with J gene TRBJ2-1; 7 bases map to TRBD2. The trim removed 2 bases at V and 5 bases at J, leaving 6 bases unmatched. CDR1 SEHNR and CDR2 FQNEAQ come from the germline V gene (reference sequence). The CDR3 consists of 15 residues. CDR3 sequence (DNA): TGTGCCAGCAGCTTACGGCTAGCGGCTGACAATGAGCAGTTCTTC. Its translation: CASSLRLAADNEQFF.

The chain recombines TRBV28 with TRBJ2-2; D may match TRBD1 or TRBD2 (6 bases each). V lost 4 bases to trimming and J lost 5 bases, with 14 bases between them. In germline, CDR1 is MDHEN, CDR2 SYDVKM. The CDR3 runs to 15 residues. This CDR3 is CASSSNGGGTGELFF. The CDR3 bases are TGTGCCAGCAGTTCTAACGGGGGCGGGACCGGGGAGCTGTTTTTT. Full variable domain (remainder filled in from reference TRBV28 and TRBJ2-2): DVKVTQSSRYLVKRTGEKVFLECVQDMDHENMFWYRQDPGLGLRLIYFSYDVKMKEKGDIPEGYSVSREKKERFSLILESASTNQTSMYLCASSSNGGGTGELFFGEGSRLTVL.

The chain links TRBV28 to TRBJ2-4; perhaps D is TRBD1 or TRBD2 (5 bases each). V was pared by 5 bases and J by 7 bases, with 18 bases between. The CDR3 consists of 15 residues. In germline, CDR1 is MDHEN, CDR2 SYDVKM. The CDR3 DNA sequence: TGTGCCAGCAGTCCTCAAGGGAATTGGGGGAACATTCAGTACTTC. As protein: CASSPQGNWGNIQYF.

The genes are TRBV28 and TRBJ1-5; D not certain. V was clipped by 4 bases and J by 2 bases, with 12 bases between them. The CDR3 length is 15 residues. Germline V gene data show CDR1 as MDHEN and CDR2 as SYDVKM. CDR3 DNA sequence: TGTGCCAGCAGTTATTTGGCCGGGGGCAATCAGCCCCAGCATTTT. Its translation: CASSYLAGGNQPQHF. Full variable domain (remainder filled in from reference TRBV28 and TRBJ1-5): DVKVTQSSRYLVKRTGEKVFLECVQDMDHENMFWYRQDPGLGLRLIYFSYDVKMKEKGDIPEGYSVSREKKERFSLILESASTNQTSMYLCASSYLAGGNQPQHFGDGTRLSIL.

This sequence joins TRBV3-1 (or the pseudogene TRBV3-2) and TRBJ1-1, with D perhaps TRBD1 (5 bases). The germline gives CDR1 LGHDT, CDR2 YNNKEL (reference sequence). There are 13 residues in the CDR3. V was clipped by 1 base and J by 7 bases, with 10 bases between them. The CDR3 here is CASSQVGGGEAFF. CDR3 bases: TGTGCCAGCAGCCAAGTTGGGGGTGGTGAAGCTTTCTTT.

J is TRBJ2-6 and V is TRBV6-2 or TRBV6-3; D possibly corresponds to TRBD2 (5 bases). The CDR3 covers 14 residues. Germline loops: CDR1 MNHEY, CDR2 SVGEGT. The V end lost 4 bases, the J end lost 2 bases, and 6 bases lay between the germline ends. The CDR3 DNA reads TGTGCCAGCAGTTCCGGGACTGGGGCCAACGTCCTGACTTTC. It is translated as CASSSGTGANVLTF.